Shown below are 11 T cell receptor beta chains from a single sample sequenced in a study of high-grade serous ovarian cancer treatment subgroups. Assay used: immunoSEQ multiplex PCR; TCRdb lists only in-frame clones, some missing. The sample has about 16,000 clones; approximately 71% are singletons. Tumor samples were obtained before definitive surgery or chemotherapy. Material: tumor tissue. The receptors derive from a human donor with high-grade serous ovarian cancer.

The chain employs TRBV30 and TRBJ1-5; D gene uncertain. Germline V gene sequence: CDR1 GTSNPN, CDR2 SVGIG (reference sequence). This CDR3 has 13 amino acids. Trimming left V 2 bases short and J 4 bases short, with 9 bases between. The CDR3 DNA is TGTGCCTGGAGTCATAGGGCGAATCAGCCCCAGCATTTT. It is translated as CAWSHRANQPQHF.

The V gene is TRBV11-2, the J gene TRBJ2-4; the match to TRBD1 covers 7 bases. CDR3 length: 12 residues. The V gene end was trimmed by 6 bases and the J gene end by 10 bases; junction bases not matched to a gene: 6. The germline gives CDR1 SGHAT, CDR2 FQNNGV. Written as DNA, the CDR3 is TGTGCCAGCAGTTATGACAGGGCAATTCAGTACTTC. This codes for CASSYDRAIQYF.

The chain links TRBV27 to TRBJ1-1, with D possibly being TRBD1 (6 bases). Germline V gene sequence: CDR1 MNHEY, CDR2 SMNVEV (reference sequence). The V end lost 8 bases, the J end lost 2 bases, and 12 bases lay between the germline ends. This CDR3 spans 13 amino acids. The DNA of the CDR3 is TGTGCCAGCTCCTTGGGGGGCAACACTGAAGCTTTCTTT. Translation: CASSLGGNTEAFF.

V and J are TRBV9 and TRBJ1-2; TRBD1 might be the D (5 bases). The CDR3 is made up of 14 amino acids. Trimming removed 4 bases at V and 6 bases at J, with 16 bases between. Germline assignment: CDR1 SGDLS and CDR2 YYNGEE. CDR3 in amino acids: CASSTSGKGDGYTF. The CDR3 coding sequence is TGTGCCAGCAGCACATCAGGCAAAGGGGATGGCTACACCTTC.

This clone was picked up a small number of times. The chain joins TRBV18 to TRBJ2-7; 8 positions agree with TRBD1. The ends lost 5 bases at V and 0 bases at J; junction bases unmatched: 3. The CDR3 totals 14 residues. CDR1 is KGHSH and CDR2 is LQKENI in the germline V gene. This chain's CDR3 is CASSRDRSSYEQYF. In nucleotides, the CDR3 is TGTGCCAGCTCAAGGGACAGGAGCTCCTACGAGCAGTACTTC.

This clone has just one count. V usage is TRBV18 and J usage is TRBJ1-5, with TRBD1 matching 8 bases. V lost 4 bases and J lost 3; bases outside the gene matches: 2. Germline V CDR1 and CDR2: KGHSH, LQKENI. This CDR3 spans 14 amino acids. This CDR3 reads CASSRQGYNQPQHF. For the CDR3, the DNA is TGTGCCAGCTCACGACAGGGGTACAATCAGCCCCAGCATTTT.

This chain links TRBV11-3 with TRBJ2-1, with D perhaps TRBD1 or TRBD2 (5 bases each). Trimming shortened V by 2 bases and J by 5 bases, and 13 bases separated the two germline ends. The CDR3 runs 15 residues. Germline CDR1 reads SGHNT; CDR2 reads YENEEA. The CDR3 here is CASSLWGLPHNEQFF. DNA of the CDR3: TGTGCCAGCAGCTTATGGGGGTTACCTCACAATGAGCAGTTCTTC.

The chain couples TRBV7-2 to TRBJ1-3, with unresolved D. This CDR3 spans 16 amino acids. With 5 bases removed from V and 0 bases from J, the gap between germline ends came to 14 bases. The V gene's germline CDR1 is SGHTA and CDR2 FQGNSA. The CDR3 sequence is CASSRGGPVSGNTIYF. The CDR3 DNA is TGTGCCAGCAGCCGCGGCGGGCCAGTCTCTGGAAACACCATATATTTT.

This chain uses TRBV2 with TRBJ2-7, with TRBD1 matching 7 bases. The J segment lost 3 bases and the V segment lost 7 bases, leaving 3 bases of the junction unmatched. CDR1 is SNHLY and CDR2 is FYNNEI in the germline V gene. There are 12 residues in the CDR3. CDR3 coding DNA: TGTGCCAGCAAGGGACAGAGCTACGAGCAGTACTTC. Translating it yields CASKGQSYEQYF.

The chain carries TRBV5-5 and TRBJ2-2; no clear D gene. The CDR3 totals 11 residues. The V gene's germline CDR1 is SGHKS and CDR2 YYEKEE (reference sequence). V dropped 5 bases and J dropped 6 bases, with 5 bases sitting between them. The CDR3 coding sequence is TGTGCCAGCAGTTCTCCCGGGGAGCTGTTTTTT. It translates to CASSSPGELFF.

The V call is TRBV27, the J call TRBJ1-2; 7 bases agree with TRBD1. The V and J ends lost 2 bases and 0 bases, in that order; junction bases with no gene match: 0. Germline CDR1 is MNHEY and CDR2 is SMNVEV (reference sequence). The CDR3 sequence is 14 residues long. The chain's CDR3 is CASSLDRANYGYTF. The CDR3 region has the DNA TGTGCCAGCAGTTTAGACAGGGCTAACTATGGCTACACCTTC.